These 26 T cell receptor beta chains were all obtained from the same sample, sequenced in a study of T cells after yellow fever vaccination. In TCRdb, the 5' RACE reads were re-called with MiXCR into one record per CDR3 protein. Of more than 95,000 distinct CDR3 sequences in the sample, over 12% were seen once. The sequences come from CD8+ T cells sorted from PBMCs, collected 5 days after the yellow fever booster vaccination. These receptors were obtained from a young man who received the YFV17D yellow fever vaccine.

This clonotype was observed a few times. The CDR3 region has the DNA TGTGCCAGCAGTGGGCAGGAATGGGACATCTACCGTGAGCAGTTCTTC. The encoded protein is CASSGQEWDIYREQFF. The gene calls are TRBV6-1 and TRBJ2-1, with D tentatively TRBD1 (6 bases). Deletions cut 4 bases from V and 9 bases from J, with 22 bases between. This CDR3 has 16 residues. Germline V gene sequence: CDR1 MNHNS, CDR2 SASEGT.

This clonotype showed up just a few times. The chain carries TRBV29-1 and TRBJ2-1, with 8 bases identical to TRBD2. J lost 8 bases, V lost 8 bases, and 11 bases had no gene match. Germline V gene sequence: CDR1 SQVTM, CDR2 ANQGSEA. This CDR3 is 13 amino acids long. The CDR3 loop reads CSTRGGRLDEQFF. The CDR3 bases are TGCAGCACACGGGGGGGCAGGTTGGATGAGCAGTTCTTC.

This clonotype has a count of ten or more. The CDR3 DNA follows: TGTGCCAGCAGGCCACGGAGCTCCTACGAGCAGTACTTC. Translated: CASRPRSSYEQYF. This rearrangement joins TRBV6-5 to TRBJ2-7, with D unclear. The CDR3 consists of 13 residues. Trimming shortened V by 6 bases and J by 0 bases, and 9 bases separated the two germline ends. Germline assignment: CDR1 MNHEY and CDR2 SVGAGI.

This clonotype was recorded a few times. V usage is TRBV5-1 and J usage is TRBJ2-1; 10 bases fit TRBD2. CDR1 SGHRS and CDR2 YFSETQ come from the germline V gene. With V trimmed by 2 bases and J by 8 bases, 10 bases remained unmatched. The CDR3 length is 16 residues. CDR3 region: CASSFASGGAVDEQFF. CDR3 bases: TGCGCCAGCAGCTTTGCCAGCGGGGGGGCTGTCGATGAGCAGTTCTTC.

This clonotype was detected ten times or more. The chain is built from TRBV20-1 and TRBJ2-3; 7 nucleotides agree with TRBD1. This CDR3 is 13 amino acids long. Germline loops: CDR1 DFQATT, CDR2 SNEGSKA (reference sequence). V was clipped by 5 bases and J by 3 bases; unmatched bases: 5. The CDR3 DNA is TGCAGTGCTGGACAGGCCCGGACAGATACGCAGTATTTT. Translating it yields CSAGQARTDTQYF.

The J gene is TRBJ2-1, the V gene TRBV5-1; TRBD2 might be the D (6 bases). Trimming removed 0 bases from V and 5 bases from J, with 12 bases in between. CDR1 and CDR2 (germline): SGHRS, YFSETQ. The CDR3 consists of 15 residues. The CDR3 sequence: CASSLVGREDNEQFF. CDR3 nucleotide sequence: TGCGCCAGCAGCTTGGTGGGCAGGGAGGACAATGAGCAGTTCTTC.

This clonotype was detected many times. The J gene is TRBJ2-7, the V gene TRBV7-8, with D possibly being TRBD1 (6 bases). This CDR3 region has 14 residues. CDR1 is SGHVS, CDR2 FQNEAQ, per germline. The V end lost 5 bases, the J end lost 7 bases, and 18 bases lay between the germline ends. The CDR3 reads CASSQRVRGVEQYV. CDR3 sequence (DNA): TGTGCCAGCAGCCAACGTGTCAGGGGAGTGGAGCAGTACGTC.

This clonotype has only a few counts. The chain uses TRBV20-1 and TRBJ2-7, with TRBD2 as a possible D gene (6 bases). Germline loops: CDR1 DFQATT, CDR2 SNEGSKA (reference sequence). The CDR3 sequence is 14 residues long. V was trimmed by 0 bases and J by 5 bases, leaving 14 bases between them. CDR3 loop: CSARDLSGVHEQYV. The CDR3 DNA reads TGCAGTGCTAGAGATCTTTCGGGGGTCCACGAGCAGTACGTC.

Here the CDR3 reads CASSPEAGHGYTF. The CDR3 nucleotides are TGCGCCAGCAGTCCCGAGGCGGGGCATGGCTACACCTTC. V and J are TRBV5-1 and TRBJ1-2, with a possible D match to TRBD1 (5 bases). Germline lookup yields CDR1 SGHRS and CDR2 YFSETQ. Trimming removed 5 bases at V and 6 bases at J, with 14 bases between. The CDR3 sequence is 13 residues long. Full variable domain (outside the CDR3, taken from reference TRBV5-1 and TRBJ1-2): KAGVTQTPRYLIKTRGQQVTLSCSPISGHRSVSWYQQTPGQGLQFLFEYFSETQRNKGNFPGRFSGRQFSNSRSEMNVSTLELGDSALYLCASSPEAGHGYTFGSGTRLTVV.

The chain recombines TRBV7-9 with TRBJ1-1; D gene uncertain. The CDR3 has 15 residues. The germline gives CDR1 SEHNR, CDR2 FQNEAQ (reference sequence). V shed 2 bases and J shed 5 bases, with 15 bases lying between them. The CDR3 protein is CASSLSAPDLTEAFF. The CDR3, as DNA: TGTGCCAGCAGCTTATCGGCCCCTGACCTGACTGAAGCTTTCTTT. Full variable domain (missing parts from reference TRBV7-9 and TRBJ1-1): DTGVSQNPRHKITKRGQNVTFRCDPISEHNRLYWYRQTLGQGPEFLTYFQNEAQLEKSRLLSDRFSAERPKGSFSTLEIQRTEQGDSAMYLCASSLSAPDLTEAFFGQGTRLTVV.

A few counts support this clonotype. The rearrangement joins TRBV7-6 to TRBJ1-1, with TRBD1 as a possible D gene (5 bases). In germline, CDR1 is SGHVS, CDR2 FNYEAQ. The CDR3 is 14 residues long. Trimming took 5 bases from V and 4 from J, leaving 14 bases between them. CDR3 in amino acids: CASSPGIDGTEAFF. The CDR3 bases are TGTGCCAGCAGCCCAGGGATTGATGGCACTGAAGCTTTCTTT.

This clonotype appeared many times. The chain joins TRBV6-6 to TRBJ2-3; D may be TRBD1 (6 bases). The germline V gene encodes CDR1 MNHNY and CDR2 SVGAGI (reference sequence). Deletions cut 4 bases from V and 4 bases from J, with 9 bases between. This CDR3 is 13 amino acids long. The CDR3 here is CASSSSGADTQYF. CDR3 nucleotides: TGTGCCAGCAGTTCCTCAGGGGCAGATACGCAGTATTTT.

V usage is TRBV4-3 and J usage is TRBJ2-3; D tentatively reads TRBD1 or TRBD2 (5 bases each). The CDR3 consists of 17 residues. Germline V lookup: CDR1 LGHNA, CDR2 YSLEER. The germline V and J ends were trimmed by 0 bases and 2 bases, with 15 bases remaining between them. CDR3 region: CASSQDLGWGTTDTQYF. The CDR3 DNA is TGCGCCAGCAGCCAAGATCTCGGGTGGGGGACCACAGATACGCAGTATTTT.

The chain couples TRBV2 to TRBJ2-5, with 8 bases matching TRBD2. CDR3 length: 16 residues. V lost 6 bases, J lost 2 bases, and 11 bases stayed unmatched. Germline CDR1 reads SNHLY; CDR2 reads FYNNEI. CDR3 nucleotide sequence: TGTGCCAGCAGGAAGAAGGCTAGCGGGTATCAAGAGACCCAGTACTTC. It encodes CASRKKASGYQETQYF.

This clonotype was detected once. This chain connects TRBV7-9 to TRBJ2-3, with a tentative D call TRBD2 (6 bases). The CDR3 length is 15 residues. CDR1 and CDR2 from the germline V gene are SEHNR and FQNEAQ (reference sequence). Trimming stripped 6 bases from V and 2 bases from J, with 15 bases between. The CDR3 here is CASRKRGGFTDTQYF. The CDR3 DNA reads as TGTGCCAGCAGAAAAAGGGGAGGATTCACAGATACGCAGTATTTT.

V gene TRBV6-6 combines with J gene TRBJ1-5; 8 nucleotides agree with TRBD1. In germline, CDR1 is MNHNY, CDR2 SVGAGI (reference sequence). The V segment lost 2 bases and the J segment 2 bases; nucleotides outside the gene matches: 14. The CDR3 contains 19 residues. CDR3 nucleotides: TGTGCCAGCAGTTACGCGAGGGACAGGCCGGATGGTGGCAATCAGCCCCAGCATTTT. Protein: CASSYARDRPDGGNQPQHF.

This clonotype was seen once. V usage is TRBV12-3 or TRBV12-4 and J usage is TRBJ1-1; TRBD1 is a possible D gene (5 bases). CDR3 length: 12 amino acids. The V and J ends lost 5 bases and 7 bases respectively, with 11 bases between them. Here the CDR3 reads CASSQGFGEAFF. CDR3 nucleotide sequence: TGTGCCAGCAGTCAGGGCTTCGGTGAAGCTTTCTTT.

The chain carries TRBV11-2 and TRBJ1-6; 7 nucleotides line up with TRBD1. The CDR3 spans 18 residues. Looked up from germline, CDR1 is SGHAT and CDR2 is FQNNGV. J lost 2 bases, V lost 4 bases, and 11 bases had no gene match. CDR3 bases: TGTGCCAGCAGCTCCCCGACAGGGACGATGACCTATAATTCACCCCTCCACTTT. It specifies CASSSPTGTMTYNSPLHF. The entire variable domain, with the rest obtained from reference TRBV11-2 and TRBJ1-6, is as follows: EAGVAQSPRYKIIEKRQSVAFWCNPISGHATLYWYQQILGQGPKLLIQFQNNGVVDDSQLPKDRFSAERLKGVDSTLKIQPAKLEDSAVYLCASSSPTGTMTYNSPLHFGNGTRLTVT.

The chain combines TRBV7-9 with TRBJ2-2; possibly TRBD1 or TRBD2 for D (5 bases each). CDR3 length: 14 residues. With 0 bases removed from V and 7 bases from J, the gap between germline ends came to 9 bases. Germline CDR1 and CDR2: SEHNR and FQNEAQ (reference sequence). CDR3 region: CASSLAREFGELFF. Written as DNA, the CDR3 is TGTGCCAGCAGCTTAGCCAGGGAGTTCGGGGAGCTGTTTTTT.

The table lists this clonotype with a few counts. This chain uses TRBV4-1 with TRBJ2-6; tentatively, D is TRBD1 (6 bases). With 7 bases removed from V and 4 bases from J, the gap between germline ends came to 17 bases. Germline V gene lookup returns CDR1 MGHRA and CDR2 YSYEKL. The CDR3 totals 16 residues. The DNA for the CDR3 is TGCGCCAGCACGAACAGGGCCTTGGGGGGGGCCAACGTCCTGACTTTC. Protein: CASTNRALGGANVLTF.

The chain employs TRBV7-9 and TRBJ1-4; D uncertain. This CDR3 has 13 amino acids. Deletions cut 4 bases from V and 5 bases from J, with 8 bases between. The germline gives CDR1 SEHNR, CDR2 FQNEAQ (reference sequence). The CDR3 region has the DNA TGTGCCAGCAGCTCGAACCGGAATGAAAAACTGTTTTTT. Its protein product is CASSSNRNEKLFF.

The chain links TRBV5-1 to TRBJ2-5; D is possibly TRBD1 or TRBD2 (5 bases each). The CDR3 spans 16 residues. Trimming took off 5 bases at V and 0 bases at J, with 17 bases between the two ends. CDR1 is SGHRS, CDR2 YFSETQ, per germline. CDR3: CASSPLPGTYQETQYF. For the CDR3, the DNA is TGCGCCAGCAGTCCTCTGCCGGGGACGTACCAAGAGACCCAGTACTTC.

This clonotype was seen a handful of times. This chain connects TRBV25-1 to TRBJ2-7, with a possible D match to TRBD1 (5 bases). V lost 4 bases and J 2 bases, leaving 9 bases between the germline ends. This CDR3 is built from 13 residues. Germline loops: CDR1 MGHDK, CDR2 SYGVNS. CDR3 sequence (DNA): TGTGCCAGCAGTGGACAGAACACCTACGAGCAGTACTTC. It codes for CASSGQNTYEQYF.

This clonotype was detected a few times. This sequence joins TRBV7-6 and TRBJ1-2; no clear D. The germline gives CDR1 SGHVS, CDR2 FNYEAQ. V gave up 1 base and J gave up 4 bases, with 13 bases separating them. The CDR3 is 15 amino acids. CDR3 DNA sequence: TGTGCCAGCAGCTTAGGTACGGGGAGTGGCTATGGCTACACCTTC. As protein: CASSLGTGSGYGYTF.

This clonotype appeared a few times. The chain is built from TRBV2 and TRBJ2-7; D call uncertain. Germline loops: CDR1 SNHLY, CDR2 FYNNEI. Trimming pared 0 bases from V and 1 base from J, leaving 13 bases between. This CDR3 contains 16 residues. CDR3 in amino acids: CASSEALRALSYEQYF. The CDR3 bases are TGTGCCAGCAGTGAAGCGCTTCGAGCCCTTTCCTACGAGCAGTACTTC. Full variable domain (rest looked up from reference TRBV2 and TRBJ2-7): EPEVTQTPSHQVTQMGQEVILRCVPISNHLYFYWYRQILGQKVEFLVSFYNNEISEKSEIFDDQFSVERPDGSNFTLKIRSTKLEDSAMYFCASSEALRALSYEQYFGPGTRLTVT.

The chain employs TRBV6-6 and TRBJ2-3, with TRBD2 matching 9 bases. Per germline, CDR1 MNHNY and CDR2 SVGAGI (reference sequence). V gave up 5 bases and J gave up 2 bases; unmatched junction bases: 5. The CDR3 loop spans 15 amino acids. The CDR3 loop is CASSRSGGITDTQYF. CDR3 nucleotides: TGTGCCAGCAGTCGAAGCGGGGGGATCACAGATACGCAGTATTTT.